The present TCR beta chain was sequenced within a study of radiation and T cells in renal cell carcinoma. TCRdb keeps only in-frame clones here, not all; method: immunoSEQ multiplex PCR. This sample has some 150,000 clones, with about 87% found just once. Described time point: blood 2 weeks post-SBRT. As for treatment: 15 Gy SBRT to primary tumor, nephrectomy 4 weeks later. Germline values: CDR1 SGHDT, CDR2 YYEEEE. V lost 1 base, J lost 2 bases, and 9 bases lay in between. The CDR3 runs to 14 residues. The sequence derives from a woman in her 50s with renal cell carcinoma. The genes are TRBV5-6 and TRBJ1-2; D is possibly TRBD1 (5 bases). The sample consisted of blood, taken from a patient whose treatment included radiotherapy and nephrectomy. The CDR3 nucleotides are TGTGCCAGCAGCTTGTATGGGGCAAACTATGGCTACACCTTC. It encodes CASSLYGANYGYTF. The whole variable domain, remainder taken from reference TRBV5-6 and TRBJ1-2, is DAGVTQSPTHLIKTRGQQVTLRCSPKSGHDTVSWYQQALGQGPQFIFQYYEEEERQRGNFPDRFSGHQFPNYSSELNVNALLLGDSALYLCASSLYGANYGYTFGSGTRLTVV.